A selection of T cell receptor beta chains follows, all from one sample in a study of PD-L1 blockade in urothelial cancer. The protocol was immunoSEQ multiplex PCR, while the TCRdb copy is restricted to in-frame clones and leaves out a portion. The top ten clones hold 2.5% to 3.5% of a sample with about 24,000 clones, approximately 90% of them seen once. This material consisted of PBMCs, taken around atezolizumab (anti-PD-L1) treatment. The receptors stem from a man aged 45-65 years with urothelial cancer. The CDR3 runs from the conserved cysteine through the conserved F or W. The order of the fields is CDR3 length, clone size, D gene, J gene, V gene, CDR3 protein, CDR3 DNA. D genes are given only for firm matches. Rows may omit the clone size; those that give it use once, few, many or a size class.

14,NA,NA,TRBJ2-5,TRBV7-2,CASSPNDNQETQYF,TGTGCCAGCAGCCCTAATGACAACCAAGAGACCCAGTACTTC
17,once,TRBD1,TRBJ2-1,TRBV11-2,CASSLDRGTGKSNEQFF,TGTGCCAGCAGCTTAGATCGTGGGACAGGAAAGTCCAATGAGCAGTTCTTC
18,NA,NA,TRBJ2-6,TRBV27,CASSLGRARLSGANVLTF,TGTGCCAGCAGTCTAGGCAGGGCGCGGCTCTCTGGGGCCAACGTCCTGACTTTC
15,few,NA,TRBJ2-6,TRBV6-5,CASSYRGSGANVLTF,TGTGCCAGCAGTTACCGGGGTTCAGGGGCCAACGTCCTGACTTTC
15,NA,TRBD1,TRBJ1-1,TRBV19,CASSLSGQKNTEAFF,TGTGCCAGTAGTTTATCGGGACAGAAGAACACTGAAGCTTTCTTT
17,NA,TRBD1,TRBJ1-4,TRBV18,CASSPRPGQGGDEKLFF,TGTGCCAGCTCACCACGGCCGGGACAGGGAGGGGATGAAAAACTGTTTTTT
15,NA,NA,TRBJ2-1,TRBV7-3,CASSLFAGSHNEQFF,TGTGCCAGCAGCTTATTTGCGGGGTCCCACAATGAGCAGTTCTTC
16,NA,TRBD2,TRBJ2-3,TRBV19,CASSIPGLAVGDTQYF,TGTGCCAGTAGTATCCCGGGACTAGCGGTAGGAGATACGCAGTATTTT
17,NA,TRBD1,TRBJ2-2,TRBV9,CASSVRGTEKYTGELFF,TGTGCCAGCAGCGTGCGTGGGACAGAAAAGTACACCGGGGAGCTGTTTTTT
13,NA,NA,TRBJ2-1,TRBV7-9,CASRPTRGNEQFF,TGTGCCAGCAGACCCACTAGAGGTAATGAGCAGTTCTTC
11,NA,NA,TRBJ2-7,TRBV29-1,CSVDLGYEQYF,TGCAGCGTTGACCTAGGTTACGAGCAGTACTTC
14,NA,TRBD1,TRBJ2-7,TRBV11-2,CASSSTTGGYEQYF,TGTGCCAGCAGCTCAACGACAGGGGGCTACGAGCAGTACTTC
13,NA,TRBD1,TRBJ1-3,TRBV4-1,CASSPGQGNTIYF,TGCGCCAGCAGCCCGGGACAGGGAAACACCATATATTTT
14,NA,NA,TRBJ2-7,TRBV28,CASSVNRVQNEQYF,TGTGCCAGCAGTGTGAACCGGGTCCAGAACGAGCAGTACTTC
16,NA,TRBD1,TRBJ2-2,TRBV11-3,CASSLDGTGNTGELFF,TGTGCCAGCAGTCTCGACGGGACAGGGAACACCGGGGAGCTGTTTTTT
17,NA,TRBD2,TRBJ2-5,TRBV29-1,CSVEDGTSGSLVETQYF,TGCAGCGTTGAAGATGGGACTAGCGGGAGCTTGGTGGAGACCCAGTACTTC
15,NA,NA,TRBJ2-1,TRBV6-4,CASSDSSQGWTEQFF,TGTGCCAGCAGTGACTCGAGTCAGGGATGGACGGAGCAGTTCTTC
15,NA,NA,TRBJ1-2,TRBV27,CASTPGGGGMDGYTF,TGTGCCAGCACGCCGGGAGGGGGGGGTATGGATGGCTACACCTTC
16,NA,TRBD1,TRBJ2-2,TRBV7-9,CASRRTGLGGTGELFF,TGTGCCAGCAGACGGACAGGGTTGGGAGGCACCGGGGAGCTGTTTTTT
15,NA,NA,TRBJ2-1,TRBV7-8,CASRKTGSSYNEQFF,TGTGCCAGCAGAAAGACGGGGAGCTCCTACAATGAGCAGTTCTTC
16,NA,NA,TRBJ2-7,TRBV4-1,CASSQEARDWTYEQYF,TGCGCCAGCAGCCAAGAGGCTCGGGACTGGACCTACGAGCAGTACTTC
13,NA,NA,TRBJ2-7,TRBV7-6,CASSLGQKYEQYF,TGTGCCAGCAGCTTAGGCCAGAAATACGAGCAGTACTTC
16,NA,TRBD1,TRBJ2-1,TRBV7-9,CASSPKAGTGYNEQFF,TGTGCCAGCAGCCCTAAGGCCGGGACAGGTTACAATGAGCAGTTCTTC
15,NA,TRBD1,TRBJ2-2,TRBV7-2,CASSPTGGRTGELFF,TGTGCCAGCAGCCCGACAGGGGGTCGGACCGGGGAGCTGTTTTTT
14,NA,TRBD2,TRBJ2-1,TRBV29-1,CSVAGLATYNEQFF,TGCAGCGTAGCGGGACTAGCGACCTACAATGAGCAGTTCTTC
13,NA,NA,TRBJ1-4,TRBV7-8,CASQTGKNEKLFF,TGTGCCAGCCAAACAGGGAAAAATGAAAAACTGTTTTTT
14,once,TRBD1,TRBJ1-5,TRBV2,CASRETGVDQPQHF,TGTGCCAGCAGGGAGACAGGGGTAGATCAGCCCCAGCATTTT
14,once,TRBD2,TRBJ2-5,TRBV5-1,CASRRGTTQETQYF,TGCGCCAGCCGCCGTGGGACTACGCAAGAGACCCAGTACTTC
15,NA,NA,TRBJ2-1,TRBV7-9,CASSLATTTNNEQFF,TGTGCCAGCAGCTTAGCAACAACCACTAACAATGAGCAGTTCTTC
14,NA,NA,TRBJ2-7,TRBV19,CASKVQDSTYEQYF,TGTGCCAGTAAGGTGCAGGACAGTACCTACGAGCAGTACTTC
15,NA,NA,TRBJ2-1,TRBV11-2,CASSSLTGRGNEQFF,TGTGCCAGCAGCTCCCTGACGGGGAGAGGTAATGAGCAGTTCTTC
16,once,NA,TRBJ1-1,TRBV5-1,CASSKGDAGMNTEAFF,TGCGCCAGCAGCAAAGGAGATGCCGGCATGAACACTGAAGCTTTCTTT
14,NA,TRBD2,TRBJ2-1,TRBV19,CASSTSGRLAEQFF,TGTGCCAGTAGTACTAGCGGGAGGTTGGCTGAGCAGTTCTTC
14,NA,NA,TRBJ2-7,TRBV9,CASSVGLGPGEQYF,TGTGCCAGCAGCGTAGGTCTAGGTCCCGGCGAGCAGTACTTC
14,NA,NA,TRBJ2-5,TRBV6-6,CASSDGTWRGTQYF,TGTGCCAGTTCGGACGGGACGTGGCGGGGGACCCAGTACTTC
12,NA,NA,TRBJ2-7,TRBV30,CAWSATGYEQYF,TGTGCCTGGAGTGCGACAGGATACGAGCAGTACTTC
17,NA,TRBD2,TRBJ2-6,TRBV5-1,CASSLFLAGAGANVLTF,TGCGCCAGCAGCTTGTTTCTAGCGGGAGCTGGGGCCAACGTCCTGACTTTC
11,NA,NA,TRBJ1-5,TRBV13,CASSLYQPQHF,TGTGCCAGCAGCCTTTATCAGCCCCAGCATTTT
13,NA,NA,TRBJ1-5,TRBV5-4,CASRENREGPQHF,TGTGCCAGCAGAGAGAACCGAGAGGGGCCCCAGCATTTT
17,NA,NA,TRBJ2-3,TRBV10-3,CAISTGRGPSSTDTQYF,TGTGCCATCAGTACAGGGCGAGGGCCTTCAAGCACAGATACGCAGTATTTT
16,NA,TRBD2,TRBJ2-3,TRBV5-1,CASSVGTTTSTDTQYF,TGCGCCAGCAGCGTAGGGACTACTACTAGCACAGATACGCAGTATTTT
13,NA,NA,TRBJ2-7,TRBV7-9,CASSPEGQHEQYF,TGTGCCAGCAGCCCAGAAGGACAGCACGAGCAGTACTTC
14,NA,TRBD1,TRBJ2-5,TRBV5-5,CASSKDRGQETQYF,TGTGCCAGCAGCAAGGACAGGGGCCAAGAGACCCAGTACTTC
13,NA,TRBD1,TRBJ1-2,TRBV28,CASRRQGSDGYTF,TGTGCCAGCAGGCGACAGGGGAGCGATGGCTACACCTTC
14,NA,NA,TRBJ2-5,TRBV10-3,CAISDSGSGETQYF,TGTGCCATCAGTGATTCCGGGAGTGGAGAGACCCAGTACTTC
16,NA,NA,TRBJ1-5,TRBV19,CASSIGPGRNNQPQHF,TGTGCCAGTAGTATTGGTCCGGGTCGAAATAATCAGCCCCAGCATTTT
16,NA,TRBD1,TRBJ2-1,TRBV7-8,CASSLSRGQPYNEQFF,TGTGCCAGCAGCTTATCAAGGGGACAGCCATACAATGAGCAGTTCTTC
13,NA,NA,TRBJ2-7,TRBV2,CASGRTSSYEQYF,TGTGCCAGCGGGCGCACCAGCTCCTACGAGCAGTACTTC
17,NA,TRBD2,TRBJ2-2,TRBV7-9,CASSLADSREAIGELFF,TGTGCCAGCAGCTTAGCGGATTCCCGGGAGGCGATCGGGGAGCTGTTTTTT
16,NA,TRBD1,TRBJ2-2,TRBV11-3,CASSLGDRQNTGELFF,TGTGCCAGCAGCCTGGGGGACAGACAAAACACCGGGGAGCTGTTTTTT
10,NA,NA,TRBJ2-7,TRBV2,CASRGRAEYF,TGTGCCAGCAGGGGCAGGGCGGAATACTTC
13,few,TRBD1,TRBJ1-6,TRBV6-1,CASKGAHISPLHF,TGTGCCAGCAAGGGGGCTCATATATCACCCCTCCACTTT
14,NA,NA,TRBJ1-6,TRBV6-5,CASSYREGNSPLHF,TGTGCCAGCAGTTACAGGGAGGGTAATTCACCCCTCCACTTT
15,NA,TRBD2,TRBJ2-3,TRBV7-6,CASSQTSGSPDTQYF,TGTGCCAGCAGTCAGACTAGCGGGAGTCCAGATACGCAGTATTTT